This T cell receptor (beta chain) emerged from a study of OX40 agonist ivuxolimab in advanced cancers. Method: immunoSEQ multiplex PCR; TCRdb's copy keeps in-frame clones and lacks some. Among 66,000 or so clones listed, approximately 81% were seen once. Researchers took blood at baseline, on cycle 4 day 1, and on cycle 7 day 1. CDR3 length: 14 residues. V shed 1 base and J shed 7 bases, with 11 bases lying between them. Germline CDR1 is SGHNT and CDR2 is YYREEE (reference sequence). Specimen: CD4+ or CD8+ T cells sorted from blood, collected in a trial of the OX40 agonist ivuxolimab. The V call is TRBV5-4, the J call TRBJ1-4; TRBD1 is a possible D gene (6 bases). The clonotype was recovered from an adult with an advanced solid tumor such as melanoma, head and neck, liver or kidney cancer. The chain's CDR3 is CASSLPQGGEKLFF. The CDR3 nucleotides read TGTGCCAGCAGCTTGCCACAGGGTGGTGAAAAACTGTTTTTT. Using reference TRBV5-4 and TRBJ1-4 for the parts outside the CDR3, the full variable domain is ETGVTQSPTHLIKTRGQQVTLRCSSQSGHNTVSWYQQALGQGPQFIFQYYREEENGRGNFPPRFSGLQFPNYSSELNVNALELDDSALYLCASSLPQGGEKLFFGSGTQLSVL.